Each of the 19 T cell receptor beta chains below was sequenced from the same sample in a study of T cell changes during pregnancy in multiple sclerosis (dated by TCRdb to the late 2010s). Library preparation was by the immunoSEQ multiplex PCR assay. In its TCRdb copy, this immuneACCESS table keeps in-frame sequences only and misses some clones. Where compared with another copy, unresolved V genes explain less than half of these, and the others have no known cause. The sample table contains around 81,000 clones; only one count was recorded for 80% to 95% of them. Together, the top ten hold around 3.5% of the sample. This sample comprised peripheral blood, obtained after pregnancy. These receptors were obtained from a female donor in good health, enrolled as a control in a pregnancy study.

This chain links TRBV6-5 with TRBJ1-2, with a weak D call TRBD1 (5 bases). This CDR3 is built from 11 residues. Germline V gene data show CDR1 as MNHEY and CDR2 as SVGAGI. V was clipped by 10 bases and J by 7 bases, with 13 bases between them. The CDR3 DNA follows: TGTGCCACCGTCAGGGCCGGTGGCTACACCTTC. It translates to CATVRAGGYTF.

The chain carries TRBV7-2 and TRBJ2-7, with D maybe TRBD2 (5 bases). This CDR3 is built from 15 residues. CDR1 is SGHTA and CDR2 is FQGNSA in the germline V gene. Trimming removed 3 bases from V and 7 bases from J, with 19 bases in between. The CDR3 loop reads CASSFRSAAGGEQYF. The CDR3 DNA sequence: TGTGCCAGCAGCTTCCGTTCCGCGGCGGGCGGGGAGCAGTACTTC.

The chain couples TRBV6-5 to TRBJ2-2; possible D gene TRBD2, 6 bases. This CDR3 is 14 amino acids long. V was cut by 6 bases and J by 4 bases, with 12 bases left in between. Germline loops: CDR1 MNHEY, CDR2 SVGAGI. The CDR3 DNA is TGTGCCAGCAGCCGTGGGGGGATCACCGGGGAGCTGTTTTTT. Protein product: CASSRGGITGELFF.

This clone was seen just once. The rearrangement joins TRBV28 to TRBJ2-6; perhaps TRBD1 as D (6 bases). Germline CDR1 and CDR2: MDHEN and SYDVKM. V lost 2 bases and J 2 bases, leaving 10 bases between the germline ends. CDR3 length: 16 residues. The CDR3 protein is CASSLPQGTGANVLTF. Here the CDR3 DNA reads TGTGCCAGCAGTTTACCTCAGGGGACTGGGGCCAACGTCCTGACTTTC.

J is TRBJ2-7 and V is TRBV27; tentative D call: TRBD2 (6 bases). Germline assignment: CDR1 MNHEY and CDR2 SMNVEV (reference sequence). This CDR3 has 15 amino acids. Trimming removed 2 bases from V and 3 bases from J, with 14 bases in between. CDR3 nucleotides: TGTGCCAGCAGTTTAGAACTAGCCTCTATCTACGAGCAGTACTTC. The encoded protein is CASSLELASIYEQYF.

This clone was seen a handful of times. The CDR3 loop is CASSLDSSNTEAFF. The DNA for the CDR3 is TGCGCCAGCAGCTTGGACAGCTCCAACACTGAAGCTTTCTTT. The V and J genes are TRBV5-1 and TRBJ1-1; D remains unclear. CDR3 length equals 14 residues. V gave up 0 bases and J gave up 2 bases, with 8 bases separating them. The germline CDR1 and CDR2 sequences are SGHRS and YFSETQ. Together with reference TRBV5-1 and TRBJ1-1, the CDR3 gives the full variable domain: KAGVTQTPRYLIKTRGQQVTLSCSPISGHRSVSWYQQTPGQGLQFLFEYFSETQRNKGNFPGRFSGRQFSNSRSEMNVSTLELGDSALYLCASSLDSSNTEAFFGQGTRLTVV.

The chain uses TRBV4-2 and TRBJ1-1, with D unresolved. This CDR3 comprises 15 residues. Germline assignment: CDR1 LGHNA and CDR2 YNFKEQ. V dropped 3 bases and J dropped 1 base, with 12 bases sitting between them. The CDR3 reads CASSHNVAGNTEAFF. The CDR3, as DNA: TGTGCCAGCAGCCATAATGTAGCCGGGAACACTGAAGCTTTCTTT.

In this sample, this clone turned up many times. Lacking the conserved final phenylalanine or tryptophan, this CDR3 likely reflects a read error. The DNA is omitted, as the CDR3 cannot be located on it reliably, and the CDR3 follows TCRdb's listing. This chain links TRBV15 with TRBJ1-2; the table's TRBD1 call for D was not verified on the DNA. The CDR3 region is 12 residues in length, termini included. Germline CDR1 reads LNHNV; CDR2 reads YYDKDF (reference sequence). The chain's CDR3 is CATSRDRGPQDV.

This rearrangement joins TRBV7-8 to TRBJ1-4, with D possibly matching TRBD1 (5 bases). The CDR3 contains 16 residues. Germline-derived CDR1 and CDR2 are SGHVS and FQNEAQ. Trimming took 0 bases from V and 2 from J, leaving 10 bases between them. The CDR3 spells CASSLAPGRTNEKLFF. DNA of the CDR3: TGTGCCAGCAGCTTAGCCCCAGGGCGGACTAATGAAAAACTGTTTTTT.

The CDR3 nucleotides are TGTGCCAGCAGCTTAATGGGACAGGGTAGCACCGGGGAGCTGTTTTTT. Protein product: CASSLMGQGSTGELFF. V gene TRBV7-3 combines with J gene TRBJ2-2; 9 bases are shared with TRBD1. Germline V lookup: CDR1 SGHTA, CDR2 FQGTGA. Trimming removed 1 base from V and 4 bases from J; junction bases left unmatched: 4. There are 16 residues in the CDR3. Complete variable domain (other parts from reference TRBV7-3 and TRBJ2-2): GAGVSQTPSNKVTEKGKYVELRCDPISGHTALYWYRQSLGQGPEFLIYFQGTGAADDSGLPNDRFFAVRPEGSVSTLKIQRTERGDSAVYLCASSLMGQGSTGELFFGEGSRLTVL.

This chain uses TRBV4-1 with TRBJ2-3; D gene ambiguous. V lost 0 bases and J 4 bases, leaving 11 bases between the germline ends. Looked up from germline, CDR1 is MGHRA and CDR2 is YSYEKL. The CDR3 covers 15 residues. The CDR3 coding sequence is TGCGCCAGCAGCCAAGATTCGGGTCCGCCAGATACGCAGTATTTT. This codes for CASSQDSGPPDTQYF.

The V gene is TRBV6-1, the J gene TRBJ1-3, with D maybe TRBD1 (6 bases). With 1 base removed from V and 0 bases from J, the gap between germline ends came to 10 bases. Germline lookup yields CDR1 MNHNS and CDR2 SASEGT. The CDR3 covers 16 residues. CDR3 residues: CASSEEGGSSGNTIYF. In nucleotides, the CDR3 is TGTGCCAGCAGTGAAGAGGGGGGGAGCTCTGGAAACACCATATATTTT.

V and J are TRBV28 and TRBJ1-2; D is uncertain. With 10 bases removed from V and 8 bases from J, the gap between germline ends came to 14 bases. This CDR3 has 11 residues. The germline gives CDR1 MDHEN, CDR2 SYDVKM. The CDR3 nucleotides read TGTGCCACCGGGAAAGTGGGAGGCTACACCTTC. Residues: CATGKVGGYTF.

J is TRBJ1-3 and V is TRBV9; D unclear. The germline V and J ends were trimmed by 7 bases and 0 bases, with 11 bases remaining between them. The CDR3 is 14 residues long. CDR1 and CDR2 (germline): SGDLS, YYNGEE. CDR3 DNA: TGTGCCAGCGGCCGATCAAGCTCTGGAAACACCATATATTTT. Its translation: CASGRSSSGNTIYF.

The CDR3: CASSQQVTEAFF. CDR3 nucleotides: TGTGCCAGCTCCCAACAGGTCACTGAAGCTTTCTTT. The chain carries TRBV18 and TRBJ1-1, with a possible D match to TRBD1 (5 bases). With 6 bases removed from V and 4 bases from J, the gap between germline ends came to 9 bases. Germline-derived CDR1 and CDR2 are KGHSH and LQKENI. The CDR3 sequence is 12 residues long.

V is TRBV5-4 and J is TRBJ2-3, with 11 bases fitting TRBD2. CDR1 is SGHNT and CDR2 is YYREEE in the germline V gene (reference sequence). V shed 3 bases, J shed 5 bases, and the junction held 8 bases outside the gene matches. This CDR3 contains 16 residues. The CDR3, as DNA: TGTGCCAGCAGCTCTAAGACTAGCGGGGTAAGAGATACGCAGTATTTT. It codes for CASSSKTSGVRDTQYF.

The chain links TRBV7-9 to TRBJ1-6; perhaps TRBD1 as D (6 bases). The ends were cut back, 5 bases at V and 7 bases at J, with 21 bases in the middle. This CDR3 has 17 amino acids. Germline-derived CDR1 and CDR2 are SEHNR and FQNEAQ (reference sequence). CDR3 sequence (DNA): TGTGCCAGCAGCGCAGCTGCGGGCAGGGGATCGAATTCACCCCTCCACTTT. It yields the protein CASSAAAGRGSNSPLHF. The full variable domain, rest sourced from reference TRBV7-9 and TRBJ1-6, is DTGVSQNPRHKITKRGQNVTFRCDPISEHNRLYWYRQTLGQGPEFLTYFQNEAQLEKSRLLSDRFSAERPKGSFSTLEIQRTEQGDSAMYLCASSAAAGRGSNSPLHFGNGTRLTVT.

The chain couples TRBV7-9 to TRBJ1-1; 9 nucleotides align to TRBD1. V shed 3 bases, J shed 4 bases, and the junction held 3 bases outside the gene matches. Germline V CDR1 and CDR2: SEHNR, FQNEAQ (reference sequence). The CDR3 covers 14 residues. The CDR3 region is CASSLDRGITEAFF. CDR3 bases: TGTGCCAGCAGCTTGGACAGGGGTATCACTGAAGCTTTCTTT.

This clone has only a few counts. V gene TRBV6-4 combines with J gene TRBJ1-4; D is unresolved. Trimming took off 5 bases at V and 13 bases at J, with 11 bases between the two ends. Germline V CDR1 and CDR2: MRHNA, SNTAGT. The CDR3 is 11 amino acids. The CDR3 DNA is TGTGCCAGCAGTCCCCCCGAGGGACTGTTTTTT. It encodes CASSPPEGLFF.